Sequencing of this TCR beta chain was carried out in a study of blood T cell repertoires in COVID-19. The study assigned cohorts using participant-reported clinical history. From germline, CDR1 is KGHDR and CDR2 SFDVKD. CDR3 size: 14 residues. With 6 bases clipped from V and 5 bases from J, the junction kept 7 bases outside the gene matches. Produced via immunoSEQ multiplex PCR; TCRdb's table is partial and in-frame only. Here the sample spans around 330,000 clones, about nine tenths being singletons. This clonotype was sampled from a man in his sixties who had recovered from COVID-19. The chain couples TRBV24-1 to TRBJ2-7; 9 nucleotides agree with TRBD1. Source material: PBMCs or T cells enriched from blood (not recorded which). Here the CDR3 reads CATSKGQGLNEQYF. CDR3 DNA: TGTGCCACCAGTAAAGGACAGGGGTTGAACGAGCAGTACTTC.